What follows are 20 T cell receptor beta chains derived from one specimen sequenced in a study of cytomegalovirus exposure and HLA in healthy donors. A multiplex PCR was run with 60 Vbeta primers and 13 Jbeta primers. Only in-frame clones appear in the TCRdb table, and some are missing; sequencing was by immunoSEQ multiplex PCR. This sample contains fewer than 150,000 clones. The specimen sequenced was PBMCs. The origin of the receptors is a man aged 35-49 years in good health and CMV-seronegative.

The V gene is TRBV27, the J gene TRBJ1-2; TRBD1 matches at 9 bases. With 4 bases clipped from V and 9 bases from J, the junction kept 12 bases outside the gene matches. The CDR3 spans 15 residues. The germline V gene encodes CDR1 MNHEY and CDR2 SMNVEV (reference sequence). CDR3 region: CASSSLSGTGTSYTF. In DNA form, the CDR3 reads TGTGCCAGCAGTTCCCTCAGCGGGACAGGGACGAGCTACACCTTC.

The chain joins TRBV18 to TRBJ1-1; the D gene is possibly TRBD1 (6 bases). V was shortened by 4 bases and J by 1 base, with 10 bases between the two germline ends. Germline CDR1 and CDR2: KGHSH and LQKENI. The CDR3 totals 14 residues. CDR3 region: CASSLDRPNTEAFF. In DNA, the CDR3 is TGTGCCAGCTCACTGGACAGACCGAACACTGAAGCTTTCTTT.

The rearrangement links TRBV29-1 to TRBJ1-5, with 7 nucleotides matching TRBD1. Germline V CDR1 and CDR2: SQVTM, ANQGSEA. The CDR3 covers 12 residues. Trimming cost V 6 bases and J 5 bases; bases outside gene matches: 4. This CDR3 reads CSVGDSYQPQHF. The CDR3, as DNA: TGCAGCGTGGGGGACAGCTATCAGCCCCAGCATTTT.

V usage is TRBV4-1 and J usage is TRBJ1-2; 7 bases fit TRBD1. The germline CDR1 and CDR2 sequences are MGHRA and YSYEKL. The CDR3 spans 15 residues. After removal of 3 bases from V and 3 bases from J, the junction contained 7 bases not matched to a gene. This chain's CDR3 is CASSQDRGRDYGYTF. The DNA for the CDR3 is TGCGCCAGCAGCCAGGATAGGGGGCGCGACTATGGCTACACCTTC.

The chain recombines TRBV5-6 with TRBJ2-3; D not resolved. V was trimmed by 5 bases and J by 0 bases, leaving 13 bases between them. Germline-derived CDR1 and CDR2 are SGHDT and YYEEEE. This CDR3 has 15 amino acids. CDR3 sequence: CASSPRGTSTDTQYF. In DNA form, the CDR3 reads TGTGCCAGCAGTCCTCGCGGTACTAGCACAGATACGCAGTATTTT. Together with reference TRBV5-6 and TRBJ2-3, the CDR3 gives the full variable domain: DAGVTQSPTHLIKTRGQQVTLRCSPKSGHDTVSWYQQALGQGPQFIFQYYEEEERQRGNFPDRFSGHQFPNYSSELNVNALLLGDSALYLCASSPRGTSTDTQYFGPGTRLTVL.

The rearrangement joins TRBV9 to TRBJ1-2, with 7 positions matching TRBD1. This CDR3 comprises 14 residues. Unmatched junction bases numbered 9, after V lost 4 bases and J lost 6 bases. CDR1 and CDR2 from the germline V gene are SGDLS and YYNGEE. CDR3 nucleotide sequence: TGTGCCAGCAGCTTTCTTAGACAGGGTGATGGCTACACCTTC. As protein: CASSFLRQGDGYTF.

The chain is built from TRBV9 and TRBJ1-4; D remains ambiguous. Germline CDR1 SGDLS, CDR2 YYNGEE. The CDR3 runs 15 residues. The V end lost 4 bases, the J end lost 5 bases, and 15 bases lay between the germline ends. CDR3 nucleotides: TGTGCCAGCAGCTTACGGACGGGGTTCAATGAAAAACTGTTTTTT. Translating it yields CASSLRTGFNEKLFF.

The CDR3 region is CAISLGGLQETQYF. CDR3 bases: TGTGCCATCAGTCTCGGGGGGTTGCAAGAGACCCAGTACTTC. This chain joins TRBV10-3 and TRBJ2-5, with TRBD2 matching 7 bases. Germline V lookup: CDR1 ENHRY, CDR2 SYGVKD. The CDR3 runs 14 residues. The V gene end was trimmed by 5 bases and the J gene end by 2 bases; junction bases not matched to a gene: 5.

The rearrangement joins TRBV6-1 to TRBJ1-5; maybe TRBD1 (6 bases). This CDR3 has 14 residues. CDR1 and CDR2 (germline): MNHNS, SASEGT. V shed 0 bases and J shed 4 bases, with 7 bases lying between them. The CDR3 region is CASSEATGNQPQHF. The CDR3 nucleotides read TGTGCCAGCAGTGAAGCTACAGGGAATCAGCCCCAGCATTTT.

The chain has TRBV7-3 and TRBJ1-1; D remains ambiguous. The CDR3 is 13 residues long. The ends were cut back, 1 base at V and 2 bases at J, with 5 bases in the middle. Germline assignment: CDR1 SGHTA and CDR2 FQGTGA. The CDR3 is CASSLNSNTEAFF. In DNA form, the CDR3 reads TGTGCCAGCAGCTTAAACAGTAACACTGAAGCTTTCTTT.

The chain links TRBV4-3 to TRBJ1-2; 8 bases fit TRBD1. Per the germline V gene, CDR1 is LGHNA and CDR2 is YSLEER. This CDR3 contains 14 residues. V shed 1 base and J 3 bases; nucleotides not matched to a gene: 1. CDR3 amino acids: CASSQAQGDYGYTF. The DNA for the CDR3 is TGCGCCAGCAGCCAAGCACAGGGGGACTATGGCTACACCTTC.

The chain uses TRBV7-3 and TRBJ2-7; the match to TRBD1 covers 9 bases. The CDR3 contains 17 residues. The V gene end was trimmed by 5 bases and the J gene end by 2 bases; junction bases not matched to a gene: 13. Germline CDR1 is SGHTA and CDR2 is FQGTGA. CDR3 protein: CASSLLRRTGETYEQYF. CDR3 DNA: TGTGCCAGCAGCCTCCTGCGACGGACAGGGGAAACCTACGAGCAGTACTTC.

Note on this clone: One junction end does not reproduce the germline sequence, and a read error may be involved. CDR3 DNA sequence: TGTGCCAGCAGCTTAGGGGCTAAGGAAAAACTGTTTTTT. It translates to CASSLGAKEKLFF. The V and J genes are TRBV11-2 and TRBJ1-4; unclear D gene. The CDR3 has 13 amino acids. The V gene's germline CDR1 is SGHAT and CDR2 FQNNGV.

Here the CDR3 DNA reads TGTGCCAGTAGACCGGGACAGGGACGGGAAAAACTGTTTTTT. This encodes CASRPGQGREKLFF. This chain links TRBV19 with TRBJ1-4; 9 bases align to TRBD1. The germline V gene encodes CDR1 LNHDA and CDR2 SQIVND (reference sequence). J was trimmed by 8 bases and V by 6 bases; bases with no gene match: 7. This CDR3 has 14 residues. Full variable domain (outside the CDR3, taken from reference TRBV19 and TRBJ1-4): DGGITQSPKYLFRKEGQNVTLSCEQNLNHDAMYWYRQDPGQGLRLIYYSQIVNDFQKGDIAEGYSVSREKKESFPLTVTSAQKNPTAFYLCASRPGQGREKLFFGSGTQLSVL.

This chain joins TRBV5-1 and TRBJ1-1; tentatively, D is TRBD1 (6 bases). V dropped 4 bases and J dropped 9 bases, with 25 bases sitting between them. CDR3 size: 16 residues. Germline V gene lookup returns CDR1 SGHRS and CDR2 YFSETQ. CDR3 loop: CASSPPAGGQSLKAFF. CDR3 sequence (DNA): TGCGCCAGCAGCCCGCCGGCCGGGGGGCAGTCCCTGAAAGCTTTCTTT.

V and J are TRBV7-2 and TRBJ1-2; 10 positions agree with TRBD1. The CDR3 sequence is 16 residues long. Germline V gene sequence: CDR1 SGHTA, CDR2 FQGNSA. V shed 1 base and J 8 bases; nucleotides not matched to a gene: 10. The CDR3 loop reads CASSLEGTGAPTGYTF. The CDR3 DNA reads as TGTGCCAGCAGCTTAGAGGGGACAGGGGCCCCTACCGGCTACACCTTC.

This chain connects TRBV7-7 to TRBJ2-7; a weak D match, TRBD2 (7 bases). The CDR3 sequence is 15 residues long. V lost 0 bases and J lost 3, with 12 bases in between. Germline loops: CDR1 SSHAT, CDR2 FNYEAQ (reference sequence). The CDR3 reads CASSLARGLDYEQYF. Written as DNA, the CDR3 is TGTGCCAGCAGCTTAGCGCGGGGGCTGGACTACGAGCAGTACTTC.

The J gene is TRBJ1-4, the V gene TRBV6-5, with a possible D match to TRBD1 (6 bases). The CDR3 is 14 residues long. Germline lookup yields CDR1 MNHEY and CDR2 SVGAGI. Trimming shortened V by 0 bases and J by 8 bases, and 10 bases separated the two germline ends. The CDR3 here is CASSYSGGGEKLFF. CDR3 sequence (DNA): TGTGCCAGCAGTTACTCTGGGGGCGGCGAAAAACTGTTTTTT.

The chain uses TRBV7-2 and TRBJ2-5; TRBD2 aligns across 10 bases. TRBJ2-7 explains the end of the DNA better; the J call may be wrong. Per the germline V gene, CDR1 is SGHTA and CDR2 is FQGNSA. The CDR3 loop spans 16 amino acids. The CDR3 loop reads CASSPRVSGGPTEQYF. The DNA of the CDR3 is TGTGCCAGCAGCCCCCGAGTTAGCGGGGGGCCAACCGAGCAGTACTTC.

V gene TRBV6-1 combines with J gene TRBJ1-6; D gene uncertain. Trimming stripped 6 bases from V and 5 bases from J, with 8 bases between. Germline values: CDR1 MNHNS, CDR2 SASEGT. This CDR3 is built from 13 residues. CDR3 nucleotide sequence: TGTGCCAGCAGCCGACTGAATAATTCACCCCTCCACTTT. Translation gives CASSRLNNSPLHF.